This T cell receptor beta chain was sequenced for a study of T-cell memory formation after mild COVID-19. Study details: Clustering of TCRs was largely donor specific.

TCRdb passed the 5' RACE reads through MiXCR, listing each CDR3 protein once. The data show 350,000 or so distinct CDR3 sequences, roughly 19% seen once. In germline, CDR1 is SGHTA, CDR2 FQGNSA. The CDR3 extends over 16 amino acids. Trimming at V came to 0 bases and at J to 10 bases, leaving 9 bases not matched to a gene. This clonotype has only a few counts. The rearrangement links TRBV7-2 to TRBJ1-4, with 9 bases fitting TRBD1. The sequencing sample was made of PBMCs or a T cell subset sorted from them (not recorded which). The TCR sequence derives from a man aged 18 to 35 who had mild COVID-19 (a few samples of this study predate the infection). Cell type and time point are not known. The CDR3 protein is CASSLANRGLGGKLFF. In DNA form, the CDR3 reads TGTGCCAGCAGCTTAGCCAACAGGGGGCTGGGCGGAAAACTGTTTTTT.